The rows below give T cell receptor beta chains drawn from one sample of a study of a mutant IDH1 vaccine in newly diagnosed glioma. Measured with immunoSEQ multiplex PCR; TCRdb has only the in-frame clones, and not every one. The repertoire holds about 54,000 clones, about four fifths seen once, with about a fifth in the top ten. This sample comprised PBMCs, obtained from a glioma patient treated with radiotherapy, temozolomide or both. All receptors come from a man aged 18-30 years with glioma. The CDR3 runs from the conserved cysteine through the conserved F or W. The D gene is left open where the match is weak. Part of the rows lack a size; the others show once, few, many or a class for expanded clones.

TRBV27,.,TRBJ2-7,few,TGTGCCAGCAGTTTGTCTCTCATCCACGAGCAGTACTTC,CASSLSLIHEQYF
TRBV7-6,TRBD1,TRBJ2-7,.,TGTGCCAGCAGCCGGGGACAGGGAGTAGCCTACGAGCAGTACTTC,CASSRGQGVAYEQYF
TRBV10-2,.,TRBJ2-7,.,TGCGCCAGCAGTGAGGCGGGCGAGCAGTACTTC,CASSEAGEQYF
TRBV11-2,.,TRBJ2-7,once,TGTGCCAGCAGCCTCCGGGCCTCAAGTCCTTACGAGCAGTACTTC,CASSLRASSPYEQYF
TRBV5-4,.,TRBJ2-6,.,TGTGCCAGCAGCTTAGACACCCCTTCTGGGGCCAACGTCCTGACTTTC,CASSLDTPSGANVLTF
TRBV5-6,.,TRBJ1-2,.,TGTGCCAGCAGCTTGGCGCAGGGCCCTACGGGTGGCTACACCTTC,CASSLAQGPTGGYTF
TRBV5-4,.,TRBJ2-7,.,TGTGCCAGCAGCGCCGACATATTTACGAAGCAGTACTTC,CASSADIFTKQYF
TRBV29-1,TRBD2,TRBJ2-4,.,TGCAGCGGGAGGGAGGGAATCGTTCAGTACTTC,CSGREGIVQYF
TRBV7-9,.,TRBJ2-1,.,TGTGCCAGCAGTTTGCGGAATGAGCAGTTCTTC,CASSLRNEQFF
TRBV18,TRBD1,TRBJ1-4,.,TGTGCCAGCTCACCTTCAGGGGGCTCTAATGAAAAACTGTTTTTT,CASSPSGGSNEKLFF
TRBV19,.,TRBJ1-5,.,TGTGCCAGTAGGTCGGGGGAGCCCCAGCATTTT,CASRSGEPQHF
TRBV9,.,TRBJ2-7,.,TGTGCCAGCAGCCTCGGGAAAGGCTACGAGCAGTACTTC,CASSLGKGYEQYF
TRBV7-2,.,TRBJ1-1,few,TGTGCCAGCAGCTTATTGGGGGTGGGAGCTTTCTTT,CASSLLGVGAFF
TRBV25-1,.,TRBJ2-2,few,TGTGCCAGCAAGGACCAAAACACCGGGGAGCTGTTTTTT,CASKDQNTGELFF
TRBV7-2,TRBD1,TRBJ2-2,.,TGTGCCAGCAGATCGGACAGGGTGGGCACCGGGGAGCTGTTTTTT,CASRSDRVGTGELFF
TRBV6-6,TRBD1,TRBJ1-1,.,TGTGCCAGCAGGCCCAGGACAGGGGGGGACACTGAAGCTTTCTTT,CASRPRTGGDTEAFF
TRBV14,TRBD1,TRBJ1-5,.,TGTGCCAGCAGCCAGGGACAGAGCAATCAGCCCCAGCATTTT,CASSQGQSNQPQHF
TRBV6-5,.,TRBJ2-1,.,TGTGCCAGCGCCGGGAGAAACTCCTACAATGAGCAGTTCTTC,CASAGRNSYNEQFF
TRBV6-1,.,TRBJ1-6,.,TGTGCCAGCCTCAGGGGAGGAAATTCACCCCTCCACTTT,CASLRGGNSPLHF
TRBV6-5,.,TRBJ2-5,.,TGTGCCAGCAGTTACTCGTGGTCAGGGGTAGAGACCCAGTACTTC,CASSYSWSGVETQYF
TRBV4-3,.,TRBJ1-3,.,TGCGCCAGCAGCCCCGGCCAAACCTCTGGAAACACCATATATTTT,CASSPGQTSGNTIYF
TRBV11-2,TRBD1,TRBJ2-7,.,TGTGCCAGCAGCTTAGAACTTCCAACAGGGGGCAAATACGAGCAGTACTTC,CASSLELPTGGKYEQYF
TRBV29-1,.,TRBJ1-1,.,TGCAGCGGTACAGGCAAAGGAGGGGGTTTAATGAACACTGAAGCTTTCTTT,CSGTGKGGGLMNTEAFF
TRBV27,TRBD1,TRBJ1-2,.,TGTGCCAGCAGTTTAGGGACAGGGGGGACTAACTATGGCTACACCTTC,CASSLGTGGTNYGYTF